The clone carrying this T cell receptor (beta chain) was seen a handful of times. Its target is not known. This record belongs to a study of T cell repertoires in cytomegalovirus infection. TCRdb fed the reads into MiXCR, producing one record per CDR3 protein. Of a few hundred thousand distinct CDR3 sequences in the sample, roughly 42% were seen once. General observations from the study: Accumulated public TCR beta family frequency recognized individuals carrying CMV together with the relevant HLA.

V was clipped by 5 bases and J by 3 bases, with 14 bases between them. The CDR3 extends over 15 amino acids. Germline CDR1 and CDR2: SGHVS and FQNEAQ. The clonotype was recovered from a human donor in good health (CMV status not recorded). Some clones in this sample may be carry-over from other donors' samples. The J gene is TRBJ1-5, the V gene TRBV7-8; D ambiguous. The sequencing used cultured PBMCs, collected from culture after CMV antigen stimulation. CDR3 nucleotides: TGTGCCAGCAGCCGATCGAGTGCCAACAATCAGCCCCAGCATTTT. Its protein product is CASSRSSANNQPQHF.